This T cell receptor (beta chain) was recovered during a study of OX40 agonist ivuxolimab in advanced cancers. Study information: Patients with prior anti-PD-1, anti-PD-L1 or anti-CTLA-4 therapy were eligible; 40% had some. Regarding the study as a whole: CD8+ T cells averaged more expanded clones than CD4+. Certain nonresponders additionally had low normalized T-cell clonal expansion.

CDR3 size: 17 residues. The germline gives CDR1 KGHSH, CDR2 LQKENI. With 2 bases clipped from V and 5 bases from J, the junction kept 9 bases outside the gene matches. Clones were read by immunoSEQ multiplex PCR, and TCRdb kept only the in-frame ones, dropping some. The table records some 66,000 clones, around nine tenths of them present only once. With regard to this clone: The antigen remains unidentified.

Here the sequenced sample was CD4+ or CD8+ T cells sorted from blood, taken in a trial of the OX40 agonist ivuxolimab. This TCR was recovered from an adult with an advanced solid tumor such as melanoma, head and neck, liver or kidney cancer. The gene calls are TRBV18 and TRBJ2-2, with TRBD1 matching 9 bases. The CDR3 DNA reads TGTGCCAGCTCACCAGACGACAGGGGGTCTGAGACCGGGGAGCTGTTTTTT. It translates to CASSPDDRGSETGELFF.